The 5 T cell receptor beta chains in this list originate from one sample, sequenced in a study of blood T cell repertoires in COVID-19 (dated by TCRdb to 2018 to 2021). Library preparation was by the immunoSEQ multiplex PCR assay. TCRdb retrieved this table from immuneACCESS and kept in-frame rearrangements only. Not all clones are present; in checked studies, unresolved V genes account for under half, and no reason is known for the remainder. Counted in this sample were over 45,000 clones; around 90% of them appeared once. Of the sample, 3.5% to 4% is held by the ten largest clones. The specimen was peripheral blood. Receptors were obtained from a middle-aged man with COVID-19, enrolled during active disease.

The rearrangement links TRBV9 to TRBJ1-3; a possible D gene is TRBD1 (5 bases). The CDR3 is made up of 15 amino acids. Germline V gene sequence: CDR1 SGDLS, CDR2 YYNGEE. Trimming shortened V by 4 bases and J by 0 bases, and 11 bases separated the two germline ends. The CDR3 here is CASSPSRGSGNTIYF. DNA of the CDR3: TGTGCCAGCAGCCCCTCTAGGGGCTCTGGAAACACCATATATTTT.

This clone was seen more than once but under ten times. The chain links TRBV19 to TRBJ1-3, with D possibly being TRBD1 (6 bases). CDR1 and CDR2 from the germline V gene are LNHDA and SQIVND (reference sequence). V was cut by 6 bases and J by 0 bases, with 12 bases left in between. The CDR3 has 15 amino acids. CDR3 in DNA: TGTGCCAGTAGCACCGGGACACGCTCTGGAAACACCATATATTTT. This sequence encodes CASSTGTRSGNTIYF. Drawing the rest from reference TRBV19 and TRBJ1-3, the complete variable domain is DGGITQSPKYLFRKEGQNVTLSCEQNLNHDAMYWYRQDPGQGLRLIYYSQIVNDFQKGDIAEGYSVSREKKESFPLTVTSAQKNPTAFYLCASSTGTRSGNTIYFGEGSWLTVV.

The genes are TRBV29-1 and TRBJ1-2, with D perhaps matching TRBD1 (5 bases). The V and J ends lost 3 bases and 0 bases respectively, with 8 bases between them. Germline V lookup: CDR1 SQVTM, CDR2 ANQGSEA. CDR3 size: 13 residues. CDR3 in amino acids: CSVEQGANYGYTF. The CDR3 bases are TGCAGCGTTGAGCAGGGCGCTAACTATGGCTACACCTTC.

This chain joins TRBV7-2 and TRBJ2-1; the D gene is possibly TRBD1 (6 bases). Deletions cut 1 base from V and 12 bases from J, with 16 bases between. This CDR3 has 14 amino acids. From germline, CDR1 is SGHTA and CDR2 FQGNSA. CDR3 sequence: CASSLGGTPSGQFF. CDR3 nucleotides: TGTGCCAGCAGCTTAGGTGGGACACCTTCTGGGCAGTTCTTC.

The table lists this clone with a count of one. The rearrangement uses TRBV18 and TRBJ1-6, with TRBD1 matching over 9 bases. J lost 9 bases, V lost 1 base, and 4 bases had no gene match. The CDR3 length is 15 residues. Germline loops: CDR1 KGHSH, CDR2 LQKENI. CDR3 residues: CASSPQDRGGSPLHF. DNA of the CDR3: TGTGCCAGCTCACCACAGGACAGGGGTGGTTCACCCCTCCACTTT.